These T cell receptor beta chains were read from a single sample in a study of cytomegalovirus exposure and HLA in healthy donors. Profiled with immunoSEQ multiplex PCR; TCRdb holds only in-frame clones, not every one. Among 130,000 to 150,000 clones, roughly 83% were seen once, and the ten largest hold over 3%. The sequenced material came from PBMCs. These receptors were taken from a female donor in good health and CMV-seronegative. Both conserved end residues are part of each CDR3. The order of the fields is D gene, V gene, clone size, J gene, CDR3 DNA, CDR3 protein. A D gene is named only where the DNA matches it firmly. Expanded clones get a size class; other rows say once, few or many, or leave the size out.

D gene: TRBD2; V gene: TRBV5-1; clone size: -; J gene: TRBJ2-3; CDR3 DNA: TGCGCCAGCAGCTTCTCTAGCGGGGGTACAGATACGCAGTATTTT; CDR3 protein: CASSFSSGGTDTQYF
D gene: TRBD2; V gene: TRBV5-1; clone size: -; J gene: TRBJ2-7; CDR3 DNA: TGCGCCAGCAGCTTTTCGGGAGGGGGCGAGCAGTACTTC; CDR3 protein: CASSFSGGGEQYF
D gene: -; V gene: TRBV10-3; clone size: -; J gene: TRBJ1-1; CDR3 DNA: TGTGCCATCGCTACGAACACTGAAGCTTTCTTT; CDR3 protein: CAIATNTEAFF
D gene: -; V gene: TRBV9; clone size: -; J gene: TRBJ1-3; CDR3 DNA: TGTGCCAGCAGCGTTCAGGGTAACTCTGGAAACACCATATATTTT; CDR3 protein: CASSVQGNSGNTIYF
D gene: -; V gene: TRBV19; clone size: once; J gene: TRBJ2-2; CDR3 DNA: TGTGCCAGTAGGATTAAAGCAGGGTACACCGGGGAGCTGTTTTTT; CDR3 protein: CASRIKAGYTGELFF
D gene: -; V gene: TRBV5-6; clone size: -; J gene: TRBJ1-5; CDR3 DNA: TGTGCCAGCAGCTTGGCCTCGGGGGGAAGCAATCAGCCCCAGCATTTT; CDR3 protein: CASSLASGGSNQPQHF
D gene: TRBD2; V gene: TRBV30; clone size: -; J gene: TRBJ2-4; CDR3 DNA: TGTGCCTGGAGTCCTCTACTAGCGGGGGGGCAAGGGGCTCAGTACTTC; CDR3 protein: CAWSPLLAGGQGAQYF
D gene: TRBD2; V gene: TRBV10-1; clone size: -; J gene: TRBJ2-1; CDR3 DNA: TGCGCCAGCAGTGAAATCCTTGGACTAGCGCAAGAGCAGTTCTTC; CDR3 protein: CASSEILGLAQEQFF
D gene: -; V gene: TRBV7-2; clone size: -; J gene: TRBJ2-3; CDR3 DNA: TGTGCCAGCAGCCGACAGGTGGCAGATACGCAGTATTTT; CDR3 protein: CASSRQVADTQYF
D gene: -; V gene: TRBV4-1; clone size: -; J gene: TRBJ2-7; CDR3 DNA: TGCGCCAGCAGCCAAGGTAGGGAGAGCTCCTACGAGCAGTACTTC; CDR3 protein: CASSQGRESSYEQYF
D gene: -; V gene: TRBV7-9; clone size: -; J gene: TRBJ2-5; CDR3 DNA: TGTGCCAGCAGCTTAATTATATCGGAGTACCAAGAGACCCAGTACTTC; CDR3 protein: CASSLIISEYQETQYF
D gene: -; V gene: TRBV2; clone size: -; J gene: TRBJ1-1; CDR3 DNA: TGTGCCAGCAGAGCTTTGCGGGACACTGAAGCTTTCTTT; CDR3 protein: CASRALRDTEAFF
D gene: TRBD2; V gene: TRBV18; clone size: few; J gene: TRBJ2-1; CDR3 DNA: TGTGCCAGCTCACCTCCGACTAGCGGGGGGGCCGGCGAGCAGTTCTTC; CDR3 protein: CASSPPTSGGAGEQFF
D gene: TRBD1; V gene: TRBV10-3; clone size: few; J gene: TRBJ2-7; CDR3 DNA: TGTGCCATCAGCCAGGGCGGACAGGGAAGGTACTACGAGCAGTACTTC; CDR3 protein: CAISQGGQGRYYEQYF
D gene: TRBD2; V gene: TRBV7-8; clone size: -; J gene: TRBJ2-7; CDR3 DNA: TGTGCCAGCAGCTTAGTTGCCGGGACTAGGGGTTACGAGCAGTACTTC; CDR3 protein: CASSLVAGTRGYEQYF
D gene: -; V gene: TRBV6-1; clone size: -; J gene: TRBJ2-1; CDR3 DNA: TGTGCCAGCAGGTTCGAGTCTCCCTACAATGAGCAGTTCTTC; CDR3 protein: CASRFESPYNEQFF
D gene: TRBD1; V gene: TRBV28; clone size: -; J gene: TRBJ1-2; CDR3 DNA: TGTGCCAGCGGGACAGGGGGCGGCCAAGGTGGCTACACCTTC; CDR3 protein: CASGTGGGQGGYTF
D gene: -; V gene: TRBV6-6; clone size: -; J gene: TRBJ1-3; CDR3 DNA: TGTGCCAGCAGTCGGTTTTCTGGAAACACCATATATTTT; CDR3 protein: CASSRFSGNTIYF
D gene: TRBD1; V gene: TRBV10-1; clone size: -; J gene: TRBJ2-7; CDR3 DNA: TGCGCCAGCAGTGATGGGACAGCAGGAGACTACGAGCAGTACTTC; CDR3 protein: CASSDGTAGDYEQYF
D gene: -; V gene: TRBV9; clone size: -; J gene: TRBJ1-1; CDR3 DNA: TGTGCCAGCAGCGTAGACGGCAGGGGTGCCACTGAAGCTTTCTTT; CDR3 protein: CASSVDGRGATEAFF
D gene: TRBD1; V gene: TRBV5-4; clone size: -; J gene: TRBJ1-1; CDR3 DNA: TGTGCCAGCAGCTGGGACAGCGCCGAAGCTTTCTTT; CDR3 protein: CASSWDSAEAFF
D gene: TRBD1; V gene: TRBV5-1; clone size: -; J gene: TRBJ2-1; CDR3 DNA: TGCGCCAGCCACCTAAGACCGGGACAGGGGTATCAGGGTGAGCAGTTCTTC; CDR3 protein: CASHLRPGQGYQGEQFF
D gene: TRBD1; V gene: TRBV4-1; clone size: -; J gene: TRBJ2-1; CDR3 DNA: TGCGCCAGCAGCCCCTTCTTGTATGACAGGGGGTCCTACAATGAGCAGTTCTTC; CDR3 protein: CASSPFLYDRGSYNEQFF
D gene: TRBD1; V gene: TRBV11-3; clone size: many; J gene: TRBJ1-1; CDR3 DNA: TGTGCCAGCAGCTCGACAGGGGACTCCCGGGCTTTCTTT; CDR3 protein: CASSSTGDSRAFF
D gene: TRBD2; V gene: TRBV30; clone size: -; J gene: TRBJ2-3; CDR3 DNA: TGTGCCTGGAGTTTTTATCTAAGCGGGGACTTAACAGATACGCAGTATTTT; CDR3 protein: CAWSFYLSGDLTDTQYF
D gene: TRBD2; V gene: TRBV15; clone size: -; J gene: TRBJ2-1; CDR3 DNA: TGTGCCACCAGCCCCCGTCGGGGGGGGTCCGGCAATGAGCAGTTCTTC; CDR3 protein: CATSPRRGGSGNEQFF
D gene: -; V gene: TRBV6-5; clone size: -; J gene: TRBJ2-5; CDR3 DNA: TGTGCCAGCAGTTACGGGTCCGGGATGGAGACCCAGTACTTC; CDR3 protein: CASSYGSGMETQYF